This TCR beta chain is drawn from a study of shared clonotypes between healthy human individuals. Study findings and constraints: It was observed that 4% to 6% of naive CD4 clonotypes were shared across a few donors.

Remarks on this clone: The antigen is unknown.

The material for each subset, its genomic DNA, was split evenly across several immunoSEQ plates. Sequencing was performed with immunoSEQ multiplex PCR; in TCRdb, only in-frame clones are kept and a portion is missing. The repertoire holds over a million clones, with approximately 72% as singletons. What was sequenced was memory CD4+ T cells sorted from blood. Stated subset: CD45RA-negative fraction. The clonotype was recovered from a man aged 18 to 29 in good health.

The CDR3 DNA reads as TGTGCCAGCAGCCCCGACAGGAGCCATGGCTACACCTTC. Residues: CASSPDRSHGYTF. The chain recombines TRBV7-9 with TRBJ1-2; tentatively, D is TRBD1 (6 bases). The CDR3 has 13 amino acids. From germline, CDR1 is SEHNR and CDR2 FQNEAQ (reference sequence). The germline V and J ends were trimmed by 5 bases and 6 bases, with 13 bases remaining between them.